This T cell receptor beta chain derives from a study of cytomegalovirus exposure and HLA in healthy donors. Study outcomes and limitations: Links to common viral pathogens appeared, in a later analysis, for several of the most significant clusters. Association with HLA alleles at 0.05 false discovery rate was found for 15,000 to 20,000 TCR beta sequences in a later analysis. The authors later found most CMV-associated TCR beta chains appeared HLA-restricted. As was reported, the classifier diagnosed cytomegalovirus status with high specificity and sensitivity.

Researchers ran the PCR with 60 Vbeta and 13 Jbeta primers. Method: immunoSEQ multiplex PCR; TCRdb's copy keeps in-frame clones and lacks some. The sample lists about 110,000 clones, less than 80% occurring once. The sample holds a few counts of this clone. Antigen: not known. With V trimmed by 6 bases and J by 7 bases, 4 bases remained unmatched. The V gene's germline CDR1 is MNHNS and CDR2 SASEGT. The CDR3 runs 15 residues. The rearrangement joins TRBV6-1 to TRBJ2-2; the match to TRBD2 covers 14 bases. The TCR sequence derives from a man aged 55 to 70 in good health and CMV-seronegative. The sample was PBMCs. The CDR3 DNA follows: TGTGCCAGCAGGAGACTAGCGGGGGGGATCGGGGAGCTGTTTTTT. Encoded protein: CASRRLAGGIGELFF.